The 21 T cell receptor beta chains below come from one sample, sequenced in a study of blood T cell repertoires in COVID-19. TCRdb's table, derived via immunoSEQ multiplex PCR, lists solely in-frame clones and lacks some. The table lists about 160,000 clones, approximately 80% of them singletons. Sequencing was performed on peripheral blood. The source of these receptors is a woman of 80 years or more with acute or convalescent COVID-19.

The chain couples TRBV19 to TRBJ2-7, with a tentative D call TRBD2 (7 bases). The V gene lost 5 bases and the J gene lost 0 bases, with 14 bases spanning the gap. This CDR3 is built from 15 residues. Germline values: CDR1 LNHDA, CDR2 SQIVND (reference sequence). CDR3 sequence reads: CASSGPGGLSYEQYF. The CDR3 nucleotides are TGTGCCAGTAGTGGCCCGGGGGGCCTCTCCTACGAGCAGTACTTC.

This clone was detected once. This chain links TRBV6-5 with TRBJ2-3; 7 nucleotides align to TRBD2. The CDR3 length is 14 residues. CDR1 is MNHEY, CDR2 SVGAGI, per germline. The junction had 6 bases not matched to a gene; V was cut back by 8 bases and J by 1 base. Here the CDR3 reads CASEGGQGTDTQYF. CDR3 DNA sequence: TGTGCCAGCGAGGGAGGGCAGGGCACAGATACGCAGTATTTT.

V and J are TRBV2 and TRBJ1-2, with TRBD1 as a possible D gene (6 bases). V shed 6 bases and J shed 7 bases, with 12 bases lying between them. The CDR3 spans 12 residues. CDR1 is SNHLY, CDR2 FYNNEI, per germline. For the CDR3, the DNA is TGTGCCAGCAGCCAGGGGATGGGTGGCTACACCTTC. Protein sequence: CASSQGMGGYTF.

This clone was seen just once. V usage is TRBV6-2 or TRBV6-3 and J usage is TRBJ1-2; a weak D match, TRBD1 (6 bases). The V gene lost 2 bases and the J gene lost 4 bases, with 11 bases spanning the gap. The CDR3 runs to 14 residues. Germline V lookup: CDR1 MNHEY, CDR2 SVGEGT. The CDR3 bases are TGTGCCAGCAGTTACGAGACAGGAATCTATGGCTACACCTTC. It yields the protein CASSYETGIYGYTF.

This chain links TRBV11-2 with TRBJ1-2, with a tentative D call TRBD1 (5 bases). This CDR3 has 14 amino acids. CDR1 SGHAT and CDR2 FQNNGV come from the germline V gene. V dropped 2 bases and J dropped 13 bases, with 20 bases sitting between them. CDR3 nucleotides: TGTGCCAGCAGCTTAATAGGGTCCGGGAGGGGTTGCACCTTC. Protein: CASSLIGSGRGCTF.

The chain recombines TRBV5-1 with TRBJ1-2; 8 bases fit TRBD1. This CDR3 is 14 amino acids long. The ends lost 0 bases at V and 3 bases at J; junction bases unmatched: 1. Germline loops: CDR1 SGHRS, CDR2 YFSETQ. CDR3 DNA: TGCGCCAGCAGCTTGGTGGGACAGGACTATGGCTACACCTTC. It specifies CASSLVGQDYGYTF.

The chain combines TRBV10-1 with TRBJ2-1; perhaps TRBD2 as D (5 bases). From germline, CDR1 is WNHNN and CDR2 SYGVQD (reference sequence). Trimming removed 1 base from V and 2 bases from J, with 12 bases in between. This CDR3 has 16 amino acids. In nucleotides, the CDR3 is TGCGCCAGCAGTGAGTACACTAGGCCCCCCTACAATGAGCAGTTCTTC. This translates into CASSEYTRPPYNEQFF.

CDR3 region: CASSRWGRGAASYNEQFF. In DNA, the CDR3 is TGTGCCAGCAGCCGCTGGGGCCGGGGGGCCGCCTCCTACAATGAGCAGTTCTTC. The chain combines TRBV3-1 (or the pseudogene TRBV3-2) with TRBJ2-1, with a tentative D call TRBD2 (7 bases). The CDR3 runs 18 residues. The V end was cut by 4 bases, the J end by 0 bases, with 19 bases between. The germline V gene encodes CDR1 LGHDT and CDR2 YNNKEL (reference sequence).

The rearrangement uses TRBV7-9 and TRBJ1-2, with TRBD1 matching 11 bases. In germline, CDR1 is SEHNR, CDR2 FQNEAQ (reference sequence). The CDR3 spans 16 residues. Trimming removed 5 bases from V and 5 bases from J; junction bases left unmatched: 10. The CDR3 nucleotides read TGTGCCAGCAGCAATACCGGGACAGGGGGAATGTATGGCTACACCTTC. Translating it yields CASSNTGTGGMYGYTF.

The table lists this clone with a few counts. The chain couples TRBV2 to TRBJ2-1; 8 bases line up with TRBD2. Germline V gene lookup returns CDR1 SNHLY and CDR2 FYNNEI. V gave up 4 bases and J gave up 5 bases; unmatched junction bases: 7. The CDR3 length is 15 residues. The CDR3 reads CASSGDREGNNEQFF. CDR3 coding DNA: TGTGCCAGCAGTGGAGACCGGGAGGGCAACAATGAGCAGTTCTTC.

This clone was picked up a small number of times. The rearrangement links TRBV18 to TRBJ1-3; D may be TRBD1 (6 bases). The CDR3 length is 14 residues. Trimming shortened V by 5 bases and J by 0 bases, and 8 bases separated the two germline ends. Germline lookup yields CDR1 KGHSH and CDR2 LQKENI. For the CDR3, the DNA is TGTGCCAGCTCAGAACAGGGCTCTGGAAACACCATATATTTT. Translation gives CASSEQGSGNTIYF. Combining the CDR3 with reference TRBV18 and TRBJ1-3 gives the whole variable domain NAGVMQNPRHLVRRRGQEARLRCSPMKGHSHVYWYRQLPEEGLKFMVYLQKENIIDESGMPKERFSAEFPKEGPSILRIQQVVRGDSAAYFCASSEQGSGNTIYFGEGSWLTVV.

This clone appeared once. CDR3 loop: CAISRTGGIGNEKLFF. In nucleotides, the CDR3 is TGTGCCATCAGTCGGACAGGGGGCATCGGGAATGAAAAACTGTTTTTT. The gene calls are TRBV10-3 and TRBJ1-4; 11 bases are a match to TRBD1. The V gene end was trimmed by 5 bases and the J gene end by 5 bases; junction bases not matched to a gene: 7. This CDR3 contains 16 residues. Germline lookup yields CDR1 ENHRY and CDR2 SYGVKD.

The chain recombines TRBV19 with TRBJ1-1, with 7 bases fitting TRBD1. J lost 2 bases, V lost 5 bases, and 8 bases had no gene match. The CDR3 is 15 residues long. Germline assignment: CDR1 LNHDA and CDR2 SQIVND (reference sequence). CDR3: CASSARQGANTEAFF. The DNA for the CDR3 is TGTGCCAGTAGTGCCCGACAGGGAGCCAACACTGAAGCTTTCTTT.

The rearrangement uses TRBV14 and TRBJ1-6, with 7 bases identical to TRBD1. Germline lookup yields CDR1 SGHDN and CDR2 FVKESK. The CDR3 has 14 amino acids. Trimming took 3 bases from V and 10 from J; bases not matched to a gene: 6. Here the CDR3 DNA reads TGTGCCAGCAGCCAGGGGACAGACCGATCACCCCTCCACTTT. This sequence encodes CASSQGTDRSPLHF.

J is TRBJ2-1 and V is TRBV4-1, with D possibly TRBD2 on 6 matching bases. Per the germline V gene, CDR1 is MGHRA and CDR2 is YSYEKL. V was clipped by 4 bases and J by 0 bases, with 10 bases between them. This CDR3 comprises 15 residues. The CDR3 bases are TGCGCCAGCAGCCTAGCGGCCTCCTCCTACAATGAGCAGTTCTTC. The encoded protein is CASSLAASSYNEQFF.

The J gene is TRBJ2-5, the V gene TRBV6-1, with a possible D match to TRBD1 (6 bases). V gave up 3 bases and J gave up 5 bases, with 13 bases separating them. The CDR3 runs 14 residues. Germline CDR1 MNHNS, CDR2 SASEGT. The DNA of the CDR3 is TGTGCCAGCAGTGAGGGACAAAAAGGGGAGACCCAGTACTTC. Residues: CASSEGQKGETQYF.

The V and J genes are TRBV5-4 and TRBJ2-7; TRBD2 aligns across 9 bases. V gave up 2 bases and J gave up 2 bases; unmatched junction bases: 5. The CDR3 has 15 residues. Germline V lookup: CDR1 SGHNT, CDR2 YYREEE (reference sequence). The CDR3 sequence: CASSLRTSATYEQYF. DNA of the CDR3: TGTGCCAGCAGCTTACGGACTAGCGCTACCTACGAGCAGTACTTC.

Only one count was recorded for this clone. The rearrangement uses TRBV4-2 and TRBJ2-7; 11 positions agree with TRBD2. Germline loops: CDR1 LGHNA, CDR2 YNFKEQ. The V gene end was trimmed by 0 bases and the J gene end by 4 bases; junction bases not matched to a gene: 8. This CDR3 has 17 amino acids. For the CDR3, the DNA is TGTGCCAGCAGCCAAGAGGGAAGGGGACTAGCGGCGTACGAGCAGTACTTC. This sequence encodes CASSQEGRGLAAYEQYF.

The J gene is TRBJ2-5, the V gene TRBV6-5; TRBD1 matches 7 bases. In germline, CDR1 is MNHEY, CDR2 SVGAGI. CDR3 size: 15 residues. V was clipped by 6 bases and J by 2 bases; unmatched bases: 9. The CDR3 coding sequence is TGTGCCAGCAGCAACTTACCGGGACAGCAAGAGACCCAGTACTTC. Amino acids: CASSNLPGQQETQYF.

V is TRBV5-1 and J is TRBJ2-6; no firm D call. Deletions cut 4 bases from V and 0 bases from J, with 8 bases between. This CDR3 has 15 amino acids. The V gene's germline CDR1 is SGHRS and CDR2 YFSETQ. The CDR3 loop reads CASSLQSSGANVLTF. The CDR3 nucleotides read TGCGCCAGCAGCCTCCAGTCCTCTGGGGCCAACGTCCTGACTTTC.

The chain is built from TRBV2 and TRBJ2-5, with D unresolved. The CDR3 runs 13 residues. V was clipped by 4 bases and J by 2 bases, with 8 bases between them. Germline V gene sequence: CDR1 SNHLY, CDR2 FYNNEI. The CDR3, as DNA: TGTGCCAGCAGTGTGCGGCTACAAGAGACCCAGTACTTC. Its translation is CASSVRLQETQYF.